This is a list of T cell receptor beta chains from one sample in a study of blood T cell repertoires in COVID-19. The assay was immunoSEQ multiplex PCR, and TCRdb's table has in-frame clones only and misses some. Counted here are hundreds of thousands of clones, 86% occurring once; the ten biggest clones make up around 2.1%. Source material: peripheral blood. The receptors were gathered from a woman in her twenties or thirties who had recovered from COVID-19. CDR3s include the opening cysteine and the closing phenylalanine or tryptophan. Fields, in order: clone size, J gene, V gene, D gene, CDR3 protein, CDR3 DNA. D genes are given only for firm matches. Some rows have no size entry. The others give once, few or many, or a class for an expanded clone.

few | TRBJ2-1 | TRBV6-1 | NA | CASSVRVRSFQGLLYNEQFF | TGTGCCAGCAGTGTCCGAGTCCGTTCGTTCCAGGGCCTACTGTACAATGAGCAGTTCTTC
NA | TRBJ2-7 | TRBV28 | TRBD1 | CASSPPGQGFALVAYEQYF | TGTGCCAGCAGTCCCCCGGGACAGGGATTCGCGTTAGTCGCTTACGAGCAGTACTTC
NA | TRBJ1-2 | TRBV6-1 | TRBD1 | CASSEVQGALGYTF | TGTGCCAGCAGTGAAGTACAGGGGGCGCTTGGCTACACCTTC
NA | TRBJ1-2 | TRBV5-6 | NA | CASTLGEVLSGYTF | TGTGCCAGCACCCTAGGAGAGGTTCTAAGTGGCTACACCTTC
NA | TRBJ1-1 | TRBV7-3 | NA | CASSLNMGGTEAFF | TGTGCCAGCAGCCTGAACATGGGGGGCACTGAAGCTTTCTTT
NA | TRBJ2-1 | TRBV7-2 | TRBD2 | CASSFGTSGGTYNEQFF | TGTGCCAGCAGCTTCGGGACTAGCGGGGGGACCTACAATGAGCAGTTCTTC
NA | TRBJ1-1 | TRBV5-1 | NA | CASSLEQGWPEAFF | TGCGCCAGCAGCTTGGAACAGGGCTGGCCTGAAGCTTTCTTT
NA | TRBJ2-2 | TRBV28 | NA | CASRRGGTGELFF | TGTGCCAGCCGGAGGGGCGGGACCGGGGAGCTGTTTTTT
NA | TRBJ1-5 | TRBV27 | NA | CASSSKSHQPQHF | TGTGCCAGCAGTTCGAAGAGTCATCAGCCCCAGCATTTT
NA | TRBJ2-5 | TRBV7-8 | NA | CASSWATSETQYF | TGTGCCAGCAGCTGGGCGACCTCGGAGACCCAGTACTTC
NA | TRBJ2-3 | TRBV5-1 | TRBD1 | CASRTAGTGDTDTQYF | TGCGCCAGCAGAACCGCCGGGACAGGGGACACAGATACGCAGTATTTT
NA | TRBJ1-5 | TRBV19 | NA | CASKVGRGNQPQHF | TGTGCCAGTAAGGTCGGTCGGGGCAATCAGCCCCAGCATTTT
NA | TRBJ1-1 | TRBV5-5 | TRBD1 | CASSLGTGGFGEAFF | TGTGCCAGCAGCTTGGGAACAGGGGGATTCGGTGAAGCTTTCTTT
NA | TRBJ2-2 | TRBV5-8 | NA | CASISHGGGNTGELFF | TGTGCCAGCATCTCTCATGGGGGAGGTAACACCGGGGAGCTGTTTTTT
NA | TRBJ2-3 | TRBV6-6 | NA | CASSPAQGMGSHTDTQYF | TGTGCCAGCAGTCCCGCACAGGGAATGGGGTCCCACACAGATACGCAGTATTTT
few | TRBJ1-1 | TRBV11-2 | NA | CASSLEFRNTEAFF | TGTGCCAGCAGCTTAGAATTTAGGAACACTGAAGCTTTCTTT
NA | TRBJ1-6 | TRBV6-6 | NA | CASTGSKVPPLHF | TGTGCCAGCACAGGTTCTAAAGTCCCACCCCTCCACTTT